This TCR beta chain was profiled in a study of blood T cell repertoires in COVID-19. Study overall: Acute and convalescent COVID-19 specimens originated in the United States, Italy and Spain. In each case, the material was cDNA or gDNA derived from T cells, B-cell-depleted T cells, or PBMCs.

In the source study's methods: Amplification of reference gene primers was used by the study to estimate nucleated cell counts. TCRdb's table, derived via immunoSEQ multiplex PCR, lists solely in-frame clones and lacks some. V and J calls and clone size come straight from that table; D and trimming were deduced from the DNA. The repertoire holds a few hundred thousand clones, with approximately 87% as singletons. Germline trimming cut 4 bases from V and 4 bases from J; bases unmatched to any gene: 4. This CDR3 has 15 residues. CDR1 is MDHEN, CDR2 SYDVKM, per germline. Material: peripheral blood. The receptor was isolated from a man in his fifties or sixties with acute or convalescent COVID-19. The chain has TRBV28 and TRBJ1-6; TRBD1 agrees at 7 bases. The CDR3 bases are TGTGCCAGCAGTTCCAGGGACAGTTATAATTCACCCCTCCACTTT. This sequence encodes CASSSRDSYNSPLHF.